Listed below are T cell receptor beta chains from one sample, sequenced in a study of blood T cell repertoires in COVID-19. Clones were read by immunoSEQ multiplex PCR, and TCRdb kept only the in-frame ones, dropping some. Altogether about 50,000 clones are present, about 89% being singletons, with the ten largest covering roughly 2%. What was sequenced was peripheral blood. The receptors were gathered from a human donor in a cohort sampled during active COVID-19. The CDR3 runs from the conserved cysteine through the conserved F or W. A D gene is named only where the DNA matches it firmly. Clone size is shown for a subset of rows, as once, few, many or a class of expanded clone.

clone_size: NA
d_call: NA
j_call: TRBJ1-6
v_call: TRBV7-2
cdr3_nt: TGTGCCAGCAGCTCGAGGTTAGCTTCACCCCTCCACTTT
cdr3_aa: CASSSRLASPLHF

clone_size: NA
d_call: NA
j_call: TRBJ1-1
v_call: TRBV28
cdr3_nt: TGTGCCAGCAGTTTACCCGGACTGAGGAACACTGAAGCTTTCTTT
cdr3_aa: CASSLPGLRNTEAFF

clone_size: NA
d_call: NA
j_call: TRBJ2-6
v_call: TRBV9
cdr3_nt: TGTGCCAGCAGCGCGACTAGCTCTGGGGCCAACGTCCTGACTTTC
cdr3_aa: CASSATSSGANVLTF

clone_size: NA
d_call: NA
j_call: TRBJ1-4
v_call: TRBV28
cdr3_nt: TGTGCCAGCAGTTTAGGGGGGGGTGAAAAACTGTTTTTT
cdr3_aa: CASSLGGGEKLFF

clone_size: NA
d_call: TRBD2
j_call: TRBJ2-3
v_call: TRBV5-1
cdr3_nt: TGCGCCAGCAGCTTGGCCACTAGCGGCACAGATACGCAGTATTTT
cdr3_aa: CASSLATSGTDTQYF

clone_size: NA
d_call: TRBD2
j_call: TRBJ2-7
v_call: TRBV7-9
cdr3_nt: TGTGCCAGCAGCTCACTAGCGGGGGGTACCTACGAGCAGTACTTC
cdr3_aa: CASSSLAGGTYEQYF

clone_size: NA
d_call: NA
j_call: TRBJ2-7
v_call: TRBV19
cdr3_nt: TGTGCCAGTAGTCCCCTCGGTGTAAGGTCAGGGGCGGGTTACGAGCAGTACTTC
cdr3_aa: CASSPLGVRSGAGYEQYF

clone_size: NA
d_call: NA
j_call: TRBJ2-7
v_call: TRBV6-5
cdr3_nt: TGTGCCAGCACCCCGACTGGTACCTACGAGCAGTACTTC
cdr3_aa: CASTPTGTYEQYF

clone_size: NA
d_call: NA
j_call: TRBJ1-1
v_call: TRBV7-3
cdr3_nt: TGTGCCAGCAGCTCCAATTGGGGGGTGGAAGCTTTCTTT
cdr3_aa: CASSSNWGVEAFF

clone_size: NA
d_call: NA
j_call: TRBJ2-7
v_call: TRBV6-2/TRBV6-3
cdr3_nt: TGTGCCAGCAGTTACTGGAATACAGGCGCTACCTCCTACGAGCAGTACTTC
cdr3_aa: CASSYWNTGATSYEQYF

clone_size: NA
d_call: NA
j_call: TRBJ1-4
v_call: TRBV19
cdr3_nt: TGTGCCAGTACTACAACTAATGAAAAACTGTTTTTT
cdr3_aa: CASTTTNEKLFF

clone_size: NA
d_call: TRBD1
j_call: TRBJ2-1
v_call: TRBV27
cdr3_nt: TGTGCCAGCAGTTCGGGACAGGGGGATGAGCAGTTCTTC
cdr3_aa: CASSSGQGDEQFF

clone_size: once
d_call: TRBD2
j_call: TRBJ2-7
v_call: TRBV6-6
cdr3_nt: TGTGCCAGCAGAATGACTAGCGGGAGGTACGAGCAGTACTTC
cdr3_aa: CASRMTSGRYEQYF

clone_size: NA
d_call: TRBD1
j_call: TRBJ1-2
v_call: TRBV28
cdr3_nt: TGTGCCAGCAGGGGGTTCGGACAGGGAGTATCCAACTATGGCTACACCTTC
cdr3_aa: CASRGFGQGVSNYGYTF

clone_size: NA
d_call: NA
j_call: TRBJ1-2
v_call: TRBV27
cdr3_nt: TGTGCCCACAGCGAGAGGGTCGTCGGCTACACCTTC
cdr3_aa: CAHSERVVGYTF

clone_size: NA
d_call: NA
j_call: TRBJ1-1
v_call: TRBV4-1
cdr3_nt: TGCGCCAGCAGCCAAGAGGAGGGATGGCAGACTGAAGCTTTCTTT
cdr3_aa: CASSQEEGWQTEAFF

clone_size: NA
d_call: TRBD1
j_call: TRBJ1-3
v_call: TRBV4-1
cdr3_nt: TGCGCCAGCAGCCAAGAGCCACACAGGGGGCTAGCAGGAAACACCATATATTTT
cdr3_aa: CASSQEPHRGLAGNTIYF

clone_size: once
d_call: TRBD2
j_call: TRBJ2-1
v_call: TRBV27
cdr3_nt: TGTGCCAGCAGTCTGGGACTAGCGGGAGGAAGTGAGCAGTTCTTC
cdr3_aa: CASSLGLAGGSEQFF

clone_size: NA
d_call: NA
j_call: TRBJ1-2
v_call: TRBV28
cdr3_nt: TGTGCCAGCAGTTTCCCCGGGGCAGGGGTAGGGGCCTATGGCTACACCTTC
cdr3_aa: CASSFPGAGVGAYGYTF

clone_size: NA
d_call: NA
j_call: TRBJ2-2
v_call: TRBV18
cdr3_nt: TGTGCCAGCTCCCCCCGAAGCGGCCCGAACACCGGGGAGCTGTTTTTT
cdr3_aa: CASSPRSGPNTGELFF

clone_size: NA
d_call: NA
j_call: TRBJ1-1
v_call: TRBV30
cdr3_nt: TGTGCCTGGACGGCCCTAGAGAACACTGAAGCTTTCTTT
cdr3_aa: CAWTALENTEAFF

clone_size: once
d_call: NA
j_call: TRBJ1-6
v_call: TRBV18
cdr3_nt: TGTGCCAGCTCACCCAACAGATTAGATTCACCCCTCCACTTT
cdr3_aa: CASSPNRLDSPLHF

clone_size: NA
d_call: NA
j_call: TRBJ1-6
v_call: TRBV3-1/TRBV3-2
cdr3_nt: TGTGCCACCAAAGCGGCGAATAATTCACCCCTCCACTTT
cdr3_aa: CATKAANNSPLHF

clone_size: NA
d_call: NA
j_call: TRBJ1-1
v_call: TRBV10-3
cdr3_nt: TGTGCCATCAGTGAGTTTCAGGGGAACACTGAAGCTTTCTTT
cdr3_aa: CAISEFQGNTEAFF

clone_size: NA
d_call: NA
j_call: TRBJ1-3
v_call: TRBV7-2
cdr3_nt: TGTGCCAGCAGCTGGGGGCTTCAGGCGGACACCATATATTTT
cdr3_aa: CASSWGLQADTIYF

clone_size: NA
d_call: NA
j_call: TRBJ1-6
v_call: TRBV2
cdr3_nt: TGTGCCAGCAGGGAACAGGGATTTAATTCACCCCTCCACTTT
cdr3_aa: CASREQGFNSPLHF

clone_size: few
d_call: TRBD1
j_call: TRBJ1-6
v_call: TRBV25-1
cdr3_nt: TGTGCCAGCAGTGACGGGACAGATTATAATTCACCCCTCCACTTT
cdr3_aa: CASSDGTDYNSPLHF

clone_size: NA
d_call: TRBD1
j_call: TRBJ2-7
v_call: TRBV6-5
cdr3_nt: TGTGCCAGCAGGCCCGGGGACAGAAAGTACGAGCAGTACTTC
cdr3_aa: CASRPGDRKYEQYF

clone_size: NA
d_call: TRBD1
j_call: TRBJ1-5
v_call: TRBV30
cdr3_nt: TGTGCCTGGAGTTTAGGCTGGACAGGCAAAAATCAGCCCCAGCATTTT
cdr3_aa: CAWSLGWTGKNQPQHF

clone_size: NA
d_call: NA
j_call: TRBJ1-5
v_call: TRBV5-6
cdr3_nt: TGTGCCAGCAGCTCGGGAGGGCCCCAGCATTTT
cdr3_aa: CASSSGGPQHF

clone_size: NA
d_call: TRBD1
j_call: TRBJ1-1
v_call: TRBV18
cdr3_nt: TGTGCCAGCTCACCTGGGACAGGGGGCCTTGAGATCGCTTTCTTT
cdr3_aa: CASSPGTGGLEIAFF

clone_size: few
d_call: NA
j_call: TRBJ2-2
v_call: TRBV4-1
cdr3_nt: TGCGCCAGCAGCAATTTTATGACAGGCAGCAACACCGGGGAGCTGTTTTTT
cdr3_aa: CASSNFMTGSNTGELFF

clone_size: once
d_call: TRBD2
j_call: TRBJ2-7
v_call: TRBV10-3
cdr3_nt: TGTGCCATCAGTCCGGGGGGATGGGAGCAGTACTTC
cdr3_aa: CAISPGGWEQYF

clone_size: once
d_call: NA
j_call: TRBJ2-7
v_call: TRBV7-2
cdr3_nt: TGTGCCAGCAGCTTAGCCTGGACAGACGAGCAGTACTTC
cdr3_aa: CASSLAWTDEQYF

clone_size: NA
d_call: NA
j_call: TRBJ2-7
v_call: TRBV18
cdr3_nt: TGTGCCAGCTCACCCCCCCAGGGGCTGACGAAACCCGAGCAGTACTTC
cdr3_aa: CASSPPQGLTKPEQYF

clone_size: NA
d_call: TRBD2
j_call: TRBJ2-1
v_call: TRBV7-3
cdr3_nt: TGTGCCAGCAGCTTGTCGCCGACCGGGACTAGCCCCTACAATGAGCAGTTCTTC
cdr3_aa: CASSLSPTGTSPYNEQFF

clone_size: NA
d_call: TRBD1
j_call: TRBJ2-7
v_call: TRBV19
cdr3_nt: TGTGCCAGTAGCAGGGAGACAGGGAGATCCTACGAGCAGTACTTC
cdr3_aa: CASSRETGRSYEQYF

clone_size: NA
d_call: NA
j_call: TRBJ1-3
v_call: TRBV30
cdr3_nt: TGTGCCTGGAGTGTAGGGAGCTCTGGAAACACCATATATTTT
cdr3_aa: CAWSVGSSGNTIYF

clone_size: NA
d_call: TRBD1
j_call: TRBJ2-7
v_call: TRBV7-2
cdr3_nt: TGTGCCAGCAGCTTATGGCCGACCGGGACAGGGGCCTACGAGCAGTACTTC
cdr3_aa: CASSLWPTGTGAYEQYF

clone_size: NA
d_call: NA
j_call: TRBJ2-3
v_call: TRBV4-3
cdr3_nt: TGCGCCAGCAGCCAACGAGGGGGGGGAGCCACAGATACGCAGTATTTT
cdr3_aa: CASSQRGGGATDTQYF

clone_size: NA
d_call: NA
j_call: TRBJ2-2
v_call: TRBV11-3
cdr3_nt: TGTGCCAGCAGCTTAGGAGGGTCGCGTGGAAACACCGGGGAGCTGTTTTTT
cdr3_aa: CASSLGGSRGNTGELFF

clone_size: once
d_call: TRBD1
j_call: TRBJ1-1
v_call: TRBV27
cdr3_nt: TGTGCCACCAGGGGACAGGGGATCACTGAAGCTTTCTTT
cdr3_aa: CATRGQGITEAFF

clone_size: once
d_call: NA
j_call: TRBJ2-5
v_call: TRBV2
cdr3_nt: TGTGCCAGCAGTGATCTTAGGGGGGGCGAGCGACACTTC
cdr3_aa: CASSDLRGGERHF

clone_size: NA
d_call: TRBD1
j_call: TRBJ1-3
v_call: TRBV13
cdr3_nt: TGTGCCAGCAGCACCAGGACAGGGGGAAACACCATATATTTT
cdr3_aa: CASSTRTGGNTIYF

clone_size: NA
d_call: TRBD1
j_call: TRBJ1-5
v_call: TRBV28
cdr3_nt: TGTGCCAGCAGTCCCGGGACAGGGGGCTATCAGCCCCAGCATTTT
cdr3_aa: CASSPGTGGYQPQHF

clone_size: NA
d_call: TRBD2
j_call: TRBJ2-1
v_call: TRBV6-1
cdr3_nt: TGTGCCAGCAGTGAACGCGAGAGCGGGGGTGAGAATGAGCAGTTCTTC
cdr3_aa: CASSERESGGENEQFF

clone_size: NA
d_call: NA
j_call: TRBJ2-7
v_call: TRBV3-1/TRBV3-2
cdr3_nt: TGTGCCAGCAGCCAAGACACTAGCTGGTCCTACGAGCAGTACTTC
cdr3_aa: CASSQDTSWSYEQYF